Below, 19 T cell receptor beta chains from the same sample are listed, as sequenced in a study of blood T cell repertoires in COVID-19. Profiled with immunoSEQ multiplex PCR; TCRdb holds only in-frame clones, not every one. The sample includes approximately 190,000 clones, approximately 84% of them seen just once. The sequenced sample was PBMCs or T cells enriched from blood (not recorded which). These receptors originate from a man in his forties who had recovered from COVID-19.

The chain has TRBV19 and TRBJ1-1; a weak D match, TRBD1 (6 bases). This CDR3 has 14 amino acids. V lost 3 bases, J lost 4 bases, and 12 bases lay in between. Germline CDR1 is LNHDA and CDR2 is SQIVND (reference sequence). Written as DNA, the CDR3 is TGTGCCAGTAGTATTGCACAGGGAGTCACTGAAGCTTTCTTT. Encoded protein: CASSIAQGVTEAFF. Full variable domain (outside the CDR3, taken from reference TRBV19 and TRBJ1-1): DGGITQSPKYLFRKEGQNVTLSCEQNLNHDAMYWYRQDPGQGLRLIYYSQIVNDFQKGDIAEGYSVSREKKESFPLTVTSAQKNPTAFYLCASSIAQGVTEAFFGQGTRLTVV.

This rearrangement joins TRBV5-1 to TRBJ1-1, with 10 positions matching TRBD1. The CDR3 contains 15 residues. Trimming took 4 bases from V and 5 from J; bases not matched to a gene: 8. Germline V CDR1 and CDR2: SGHRS, YFSETQ. CDR3 nucleotides: TGCGCCAGCAGCAGGATGGGACAGGGGTGGACTGAAGCTTTCTTT. This codes for CASSRMGQGWTEAFF.

This rearrangement joins TRBV18 to TRBJ2-5; 8 positions agree with TRBD1. The germline CDR1 and CDR2 sequences are KGHSH and LQKENI. This CDR3 comprises 14 residues. V lost 1 base to trimming and J lost 2 bases; unmatched junction nucleotides: 0. The CDR3 loop is CASSPRQGQETQYF. Here the CDR3 DNA reads TGTGCCAGCTCACCACGACAGGGGCAAGAGACCCAGTACTTC. The full variable domain, with the rest looked up from reference TRBV18 and TRBJ2-5, is NAGVMQNPRHLVRRRGQEARLRCSPMKGHSHVYWYRQLPEEGLKFMVYLQKENIIDESGMPKERFSAEFPKEGPSILRIQQVVRGDSAAYFCASSPRQGQETQYFGPGTRLLVL.

This rearrangement joins TRBV5-5 to TRBJ2-3; D perhaps matches TRBD2 (6 bases). The germline CDR1 and CDR2 sequences are SGHKS and YYEKEE (reference sequence). CDR3 length: 14 amino acids. V gave up 4 bases and J gave up 3 bases, with 12 bases separating them. Here the CDR3 DNA reads TGTGCCAGCAGCCAGGCGACTAGAACAGATACGCAGTATTTT. Translating gives CASSQATRTDTQYF.

This rearrangement joins TRBV7-2 to TRBJ2-3; D is undetermined. The germline gives CDR1 SGHTA, CDR2 FQGNSA. V dropped 3 bases and J dropped 5 bases, with 12 bases sitting between them. The CDR3 runs to 14 residues. The CDR3 is CASSFTPPGDTQYF. CDR3 bases: TGTGCCAGCAGCTTTACCCCGCCAGGAGATACGCAGTATTTT.

This sequence joins TRBV3-1 (or the pseudogene TRBV3-2) and TRBJ1-6; 10 positions match TRBD1. Germline V gene sequence: CDR1 LGHDT, CDR2 YNNKEL (reference sequence). J was trimmed by 7 bases and V by 7 bases; bases with no gene match: 4. This CDR3 has 14 amino acids. CDR3 sequence (DNA): TGTGCCAGCACGGGACAGGGGATAAATTCACCCCTCCACTTT. Its protein product is CASTGQGINSPLHF.

The J gene is TRBJ2-3, the V gene TRBV30, with D uncertain. CDR1 GTSNPN and CDR2 SVGIG come from the germline V gene (reference sequence). Trimming removed 3 bases from V and 2 bases from J, with 9 bases in between. This CDR3 contains 13 residues. The CDR3 coding sequence is TGTGCCTGGAGCGGCGGTTCCACAGATACGCAGTATTTT. Protein: CAWSGGSTDTQYF.

This chain's CDR3 is CASSSDRGRNTEAFF. CDR3 sequence (DNA): TGTGCCAGCAGCTCTGACAGGGGCAGGAACACTGAAGCTTTCTTT. V gene TRBV5-4 combines with J gene TRBJ1-1, with 8 bases matching TRBD1. The CDR3 sequence is 15 residues long. With V trimmed by 3 bases and J by 1 base, 5 bases remained unmatched. CDR1 is SGHNT, CDR2 YYREEE, per germline (reference sequence).

J is TRBJ1-2 and V is TRBV5-1; a possible D gene is TRBD1 (5 bases). CDR3 length equals 13 residues. Germline-derived CDR1 and CDR2 are SGHRS and YFSETQ. The V and J ends lost 6 bases and 8 bases respectively, with 17 bases between them. The CDR3 DNA sequence: TGCGCCAGCACGCCCGGAGGGGTACACGGCTACACCTTC. Translated: CASTPGGVHGYTF.

The chain joins TRBV5-3 to TRBJ1-5, with D maybe TRBD1 (5 bases). TRBV5-3 is designated an ORF whose function remains uncertain. This CDR3 region has 16 residues. Trimming shortened V by 0 bases and J by 4 bases, and 14 bases separated the two germline ends. CDR3 residues: CARSLARRGKNQPQHF. The DNA for the CDR3 is TGTGCCAGAAGCTTGGCCCGGCGGGGCAAGAATCAGCCCCAGCATTTT.

V gene TRBV4-3 combines with J gene TRBJ2-3, with 7 bases identical to TRBD2. The CDR3 totals 16 residues. After removal of 0 bases from V and 6 bases from J, the junction contained 9 bases not matched to a gene. Germline lookup yields CDR1 LGHNA and CDR2 YSLEER. The CDR3 DNA sequence: TGCGCCAGCAGCCAAGAGGGCAGCGGGGAAGTGGATACGCAGTATTTT. It specifies CASSQEGSGEVDTQYF.

The chain links TRBV6-6 to TRBJ1-2; 8 bases match TRBD1. This CDR3 has 16 amino acids. The V and J ends lost 2 bases and 5 bases, in that order; junction bases with no gene match: 10. Germline CDR1 and CDR2: MNHNY and SVGAGI (reference sequence). Here the CDR3 reads CASSYAPGTGHYGYTF. As DNA, the CDR3 is TGTGCCAGCAGTTACGCCCCCGGGACAGGCCATTATGGCTACACCTTC.

V usage is TRBV7-9 and J usage is TRBJ1-1, with TRBD1 as a possible D gene (5 bases). The V gene's germline CDR1 is SEHNR and CDR2 FQNEAQ (reference sequence). V gave up 3 bases and J gave up 11 bases, with 13 bases separating them. This CDR3 has 12 residues. The chain's CDR3 is CASSFSGREAFF. CDR3 nucleotides: TGTGCCAGCAGCTTCTCAGGGCGGGAGGCTTTCTTT.

The V call is TRBV6-2 or TRBV6-3, the J call TRBJ2-7; 7 bases are shared with TRBD2. Trimming cost V 6 bases and J 2 bases; bases outside gene matches: 13. Germline CDR1 is MNHEY and CDR2 is SVGEGT. The length of the CDR3 is 16 residues. For the CDR3, the DNA is TGTGCCAGCAGCCGCGGCGACTGGGGGGGGACCTACGAGCAGTACTTC. This encodes CASSRGDWGGTYEQYF.

The chain links TRBV23-1 to TRBJ2-5, with a possible D match to TRBD1 (6 bases). TRBV23-1 is assigned to the ORF class and has an uncertain function. V shed 0 bases and J shed 2 bases, with 19 bases lying between them. There are 18 residues in the CDR3. The CDR3 DNA reads as TGCGCCAGCAGTCAATCGGGCGCCCCTGGGACATCTCAAGAGACCCAGTACTTC. Its translation is CASSQSGAPGTSQETQYF.

V is TRBV5-4 and J is TRBJ1-2; tentative D call: TRBD1 (6 bases). V lost 3 bases and J lost 2, with 11 bases in between. From germline, CDR1 is SGHNT and CDR2 YYREEE (reference sequence). This CDR3 region has 14 residues. As DNA, the CDR3 is TGTGCCAGCAGCTGGGGGGGCATAAACTATGGCTACACCTTC. It encodes CASSWGGINYGYTF.

The gene calls are TRBV7-2 and TRBJ2-1; 7 nucleotides agree with TRBD2. This CDR3 has 16 residues. The germline gives CDR1 SGHTA, CDR2 FQGNSA. The ends lost 4 bases at V and 7 bases at J; junction bases unmatched: 13. CDR3 in amino acids: CASSSSLAPDLNEQFF. The CDR3 DNA sequence: TGTGCCAGCAGCTCCTCACTAGCGCCTGACTTGAATGAGCAGTTCTTC.

This clone was observed a handful of times. J is TRBJ1-2 and V is TRBV5-5, with D unclear. V lost 1 base and J lost 3, with 7 bases in between. Germline values: CDR1 SGHKS, CDR2 YYEKEE (reference sequence). This CDR3 spans 13 amino acids. The CDR3 sequence: CASSLSRDYGYTF. The CDR3, as DNA: TGTGCCAGCAGCTTGAGCCGGGACTATGGCTACACCTTC.

The rearrangement joins TRBV5-1 to TRBJ2-3; D uncertain. Per germline, CDR1 SGHRS and CDR2 YFSETQ. With 4 bases removed from V and 2 bases from J, the gap between germline ends came to 11 bases. The CDR3 extends over 14 amino acids. The CDR3 loop reads CASSPPSPTDTQYF. In DNA form, the CDR3 reads TGCGCCAGCAGCCCCCCGAGCCCCACAGATACGCAGTATTTT.